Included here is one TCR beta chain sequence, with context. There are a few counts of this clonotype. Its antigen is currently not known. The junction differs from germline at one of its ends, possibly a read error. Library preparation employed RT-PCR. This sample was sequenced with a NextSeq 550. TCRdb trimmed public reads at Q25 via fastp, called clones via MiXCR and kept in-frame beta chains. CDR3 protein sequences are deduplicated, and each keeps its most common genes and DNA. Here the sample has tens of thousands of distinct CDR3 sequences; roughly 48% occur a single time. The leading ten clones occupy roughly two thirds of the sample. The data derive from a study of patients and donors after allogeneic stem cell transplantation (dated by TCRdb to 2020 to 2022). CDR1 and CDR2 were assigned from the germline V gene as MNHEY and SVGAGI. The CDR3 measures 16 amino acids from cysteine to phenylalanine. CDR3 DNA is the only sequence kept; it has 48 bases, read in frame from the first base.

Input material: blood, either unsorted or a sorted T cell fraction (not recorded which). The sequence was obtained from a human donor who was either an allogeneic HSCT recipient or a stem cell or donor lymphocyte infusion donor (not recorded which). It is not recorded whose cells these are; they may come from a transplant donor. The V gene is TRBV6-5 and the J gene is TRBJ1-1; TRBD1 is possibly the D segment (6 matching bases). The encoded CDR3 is CASTYSPGEDNTEAFF. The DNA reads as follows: TGTGCCAGCACTTACTCCCCAGGGGAAGATAACACTGAAGCTTTCTTT.